The TCR beta chain described here comes from a study of T cell responses to AZD1222 COVID-19 vaccine. TCRdb's copy holds only in-frame clones and misses some; the assay was immunoSEQ multiplex PCR. The table includes 84,000 or so clones, over 75% detected once. Notes on this clone: Its antigen is not known.

Broader study findings: Breadth and depth of Spike-specific TCRs rose after two AZD1222 doses. Females made up more of the donors, who were largely white British, and clonal diversity may have come out too low. Baseline serostatus was positive in only six AZD1222 recipients.

Sequences were derived from peripheral blood, sampled on day 0 of MenACWY control vaccination. The TCR sequence derives from an adult in good health.

This CDR3 reads CATSRDLTVGGGRTGELFF. The CDR3 DNA follows: TGTGCCACCAGCAGAGATCTCACAGTGGGGGGAGGAAGGACCGGGGAGCTGTTTTTT. The V and J genes are TRBV15 and TRBJ2-2, with D possibly being TRBD2 (6 bases). V was shortened by 0 bases and J by 5 bases, with 22 bases between the two germline ends. In germline, CDR1 is LNHNV, CDR2 YYDKDF (reference sequence). The CDR3 runs to 19 residues.